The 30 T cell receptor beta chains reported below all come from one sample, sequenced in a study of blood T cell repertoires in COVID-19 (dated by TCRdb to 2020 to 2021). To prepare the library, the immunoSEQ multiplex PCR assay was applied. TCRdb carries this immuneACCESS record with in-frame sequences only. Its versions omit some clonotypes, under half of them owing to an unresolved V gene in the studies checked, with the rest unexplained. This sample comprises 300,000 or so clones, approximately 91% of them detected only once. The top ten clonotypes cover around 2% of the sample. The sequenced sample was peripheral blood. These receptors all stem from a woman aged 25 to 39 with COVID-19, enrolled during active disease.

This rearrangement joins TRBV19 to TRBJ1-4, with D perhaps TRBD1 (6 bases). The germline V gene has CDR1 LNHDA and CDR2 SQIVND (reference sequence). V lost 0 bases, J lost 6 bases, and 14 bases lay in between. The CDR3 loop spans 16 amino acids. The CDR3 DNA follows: TGTGCCAGTAGTATAGATCTAACAGGGTGGGATGAAAAACTGTTTTTT. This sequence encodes CASSIDLTGWDEKLFF.

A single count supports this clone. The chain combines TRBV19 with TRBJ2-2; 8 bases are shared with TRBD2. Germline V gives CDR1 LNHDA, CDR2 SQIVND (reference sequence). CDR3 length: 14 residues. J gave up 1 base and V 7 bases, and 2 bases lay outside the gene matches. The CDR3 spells CASTLAGNTGELFF. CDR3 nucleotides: TGTGCCAGTACCCTAGCGGGGAACACCGGGGAGCTGTTTTTT.

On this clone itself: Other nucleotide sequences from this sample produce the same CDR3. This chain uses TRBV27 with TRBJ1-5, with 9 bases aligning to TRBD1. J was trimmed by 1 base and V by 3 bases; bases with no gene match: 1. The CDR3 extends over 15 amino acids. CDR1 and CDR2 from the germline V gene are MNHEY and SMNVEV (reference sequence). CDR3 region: CASSLTGGSNQPQHF. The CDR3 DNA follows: TGTGCCAGCAGTTTGACAGGGGGGAGCAATCAGCCCCAGCATTTT.

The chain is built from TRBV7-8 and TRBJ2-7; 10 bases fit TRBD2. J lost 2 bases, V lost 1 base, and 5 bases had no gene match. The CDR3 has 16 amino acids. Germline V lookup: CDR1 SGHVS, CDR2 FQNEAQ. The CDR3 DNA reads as TGTGCCAGCAGCTTAGGTAGCGGGAGGAGGACCTACGAGCAGTACTTC. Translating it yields CASSLGSGRRTYEQYF. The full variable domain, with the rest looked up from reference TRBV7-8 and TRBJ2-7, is GAGVSQSPRYKVAKRGQDVALRCDPISGHVSLFWYQQALGQGPEFLTYFQNEAQLDKSGLPSDRFFAERPEGSVSTLKIQRTQQEDSAVYLCASSLGSGRRTYEQYFGPGTRLTVT.

CDR3 bases: TGTGCCAGCAGCCATCGGACTACGCCCAACAATGAGCAGTTCTTC. Translated: CASSHRTTPNNEQFF. The chain uses TRBV4-2 and TRBJ2-1; D is perhaps TRBD2 (6 bases). In germline, CDR1 is LGHNA, CDR2 YNFKEQ. V dropped 3 bases and J dropped 5 bases, with 14 bases sitting between them. The CDR3 runs 15 residues.

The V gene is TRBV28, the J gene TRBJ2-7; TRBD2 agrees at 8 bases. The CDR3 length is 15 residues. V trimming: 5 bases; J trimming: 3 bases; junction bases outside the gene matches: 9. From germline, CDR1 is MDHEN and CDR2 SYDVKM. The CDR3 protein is CASSRTSRSFYEQYF. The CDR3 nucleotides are TGTGCCAGCAGTCGGACTAGCCGAAGTTTCTACGAGCAGTACTTC.

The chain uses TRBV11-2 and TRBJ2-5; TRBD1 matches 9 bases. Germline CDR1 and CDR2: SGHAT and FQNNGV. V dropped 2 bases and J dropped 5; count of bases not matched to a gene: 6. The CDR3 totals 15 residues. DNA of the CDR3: TGTGCCAGCAGCTTATATGGGACAGGGACGGAGACCCAGTACTTC. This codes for CASSLYGTGTETQYF.

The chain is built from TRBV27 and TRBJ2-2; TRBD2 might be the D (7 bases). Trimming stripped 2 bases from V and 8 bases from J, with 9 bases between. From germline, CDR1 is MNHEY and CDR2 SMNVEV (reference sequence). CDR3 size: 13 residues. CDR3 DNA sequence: TGTGCCAGCAGTTTAGGGGGGGCGGGGGAGCTGTTTTTT. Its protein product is CASSLGGAGELFF.

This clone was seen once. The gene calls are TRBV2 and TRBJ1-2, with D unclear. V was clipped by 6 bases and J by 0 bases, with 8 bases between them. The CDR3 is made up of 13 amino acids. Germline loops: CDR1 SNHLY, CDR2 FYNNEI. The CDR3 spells CASRGASNYGYTF. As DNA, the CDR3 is TGTGCCAGCAGGGGAGCGTCTAACTATGGCTACACCTTC.

CDR3 DNA sequence: TGTGCCAGCAGCCAAGCTCAGATTTCTAACTATGGCTACACCTTC. Protein product: CASSQAQISNYGYTF. The chain employs TRBV3-1 (or the pseudogene TRBV3-2) and TRBJ1-2; D call uncertain. Germline-derived CDR1 and CDR2 are LGHDT and YNNKEL (reference sequence). The ends were cut back, 1 base at V and 0 bases at J, with 9 bases in the middle. This CDR3 comprises 15 residues.

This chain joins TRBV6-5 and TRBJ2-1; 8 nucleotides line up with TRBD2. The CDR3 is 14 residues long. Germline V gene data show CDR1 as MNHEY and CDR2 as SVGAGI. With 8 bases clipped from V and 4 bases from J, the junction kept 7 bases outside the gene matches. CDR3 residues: CASVGTRGYNEQFF. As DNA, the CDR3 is TGTGCCAGCGTGGGGACTAGAGGGTACAATGAGCAGTTCTTC.

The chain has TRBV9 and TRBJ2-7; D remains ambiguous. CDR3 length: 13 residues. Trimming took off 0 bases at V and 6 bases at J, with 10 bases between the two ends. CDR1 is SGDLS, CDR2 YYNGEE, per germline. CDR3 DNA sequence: TGTGCCAGCAGCGTAGTTTCCGGTGGCGAGCAGTACTTC. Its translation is CASSVVSGGEQYF.

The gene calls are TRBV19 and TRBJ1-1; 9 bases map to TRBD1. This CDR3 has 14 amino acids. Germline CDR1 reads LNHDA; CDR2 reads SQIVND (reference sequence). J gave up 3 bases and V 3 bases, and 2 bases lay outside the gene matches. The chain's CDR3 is CASSIRQGDTEAFF. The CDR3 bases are TGTGCCAGTAGTATCCGACAGGGGGACACTGAAGCTTTCTTT.

The CDR3 reads CASSVEWGVASVDEQFF. The CDR3 region has the DNA TGTGCCAGCAGCGTAGAGTGGGGGGTGGCTAGCGTAGATGAGCAGTTCTTC. The J gene is TRBJ2-1, the V gene TRBV9; tentatively, D is TRBD2 (6 bases). There are 17 residues in the CDR3. Germline V gene data show CDR1 as SGDLS and CDR2 as YYNGEE. Between the trimmed V and J ends, which lost 0 bases and 8 bases, there was a span of 21 bases.

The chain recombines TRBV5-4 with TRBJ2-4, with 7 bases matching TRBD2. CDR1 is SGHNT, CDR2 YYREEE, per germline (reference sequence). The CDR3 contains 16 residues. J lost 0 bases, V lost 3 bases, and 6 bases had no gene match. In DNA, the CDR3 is TGTGCCAGCAGCTCGGGGGGAGATCTAGCCAAAAACATTCAGTACTTC. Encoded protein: CASSSGGDLAKNIQYF.

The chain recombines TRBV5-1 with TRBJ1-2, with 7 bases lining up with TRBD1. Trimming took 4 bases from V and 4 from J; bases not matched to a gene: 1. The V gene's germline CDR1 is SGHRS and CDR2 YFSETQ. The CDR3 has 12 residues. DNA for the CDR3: TGCGCCAGCAGCCCAGGGGGCTATGGCTACACCTTC. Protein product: CASSPGGYGYTF.

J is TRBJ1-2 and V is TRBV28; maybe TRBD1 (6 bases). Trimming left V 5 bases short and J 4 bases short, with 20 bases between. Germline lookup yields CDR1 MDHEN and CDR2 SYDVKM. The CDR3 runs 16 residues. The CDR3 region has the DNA TGTGCCAGCAGTCCTCTAACCCCGACAGGAGGCTATGGCTACACCTTC. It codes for CASSPLTPTGGYGYTF.

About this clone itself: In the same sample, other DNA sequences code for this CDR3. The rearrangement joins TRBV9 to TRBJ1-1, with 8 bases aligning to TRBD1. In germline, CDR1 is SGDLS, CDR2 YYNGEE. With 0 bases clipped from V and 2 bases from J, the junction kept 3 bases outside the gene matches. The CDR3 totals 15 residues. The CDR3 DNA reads TGTGCCAGCAGCGTAGGGACAGGGAGCAACACTGAAGCTTTCTTT. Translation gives CASSVGTGSNTEAFF. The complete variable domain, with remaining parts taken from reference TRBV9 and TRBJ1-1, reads DSGVTQTPKHLITATGQRVTLRCSPRSGDLSVYWYQQSLDQGLQFLIQYYNGEERAKGNILERFSAQQFPDLHSELNLSSLELGDSALYFCASSVGTGSNTEAFFGQGTRLTVV.

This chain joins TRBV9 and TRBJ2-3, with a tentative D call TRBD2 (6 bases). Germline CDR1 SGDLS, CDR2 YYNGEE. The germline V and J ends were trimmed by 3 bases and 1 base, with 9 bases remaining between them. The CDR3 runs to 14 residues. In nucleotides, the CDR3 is TGTGCCAGCAGCGGCGGGGCGGGCACAGATACGCAGTATTTT. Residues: CASSGGAGTDTQYF.

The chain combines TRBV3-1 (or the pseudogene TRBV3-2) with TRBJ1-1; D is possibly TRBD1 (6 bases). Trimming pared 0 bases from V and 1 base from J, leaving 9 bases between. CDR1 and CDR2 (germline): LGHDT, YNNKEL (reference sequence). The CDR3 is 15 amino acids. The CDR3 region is CASSQEGARNTEAFF. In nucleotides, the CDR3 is TGTGCCAGCAGCCAAGAGGGGGCCAGGAACACTGAAGCTTTCTTT.

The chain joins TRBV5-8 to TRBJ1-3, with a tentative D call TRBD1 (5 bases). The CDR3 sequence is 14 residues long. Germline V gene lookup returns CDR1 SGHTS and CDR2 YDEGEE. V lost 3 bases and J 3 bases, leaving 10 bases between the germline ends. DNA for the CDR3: TGTGCCAGCAGCTACGACAGCTATGGAAACACCATATATTTT. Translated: CASSYDSYGNTIYF.

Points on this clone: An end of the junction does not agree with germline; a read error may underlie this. CDR3 DNA sequence: TGCGCCAGCACCTTGACAGGGGGAAACGAGCAGTACTTC. Translating it yields CASTLTGGNEQYF. The chain employs TRBV5-1 and TRBJ2-7; 9 nucleotides agree with TRBD1. Germline V gives CDR1 SGHRS, CDR2 YFSETQ. The CDR3 consists of 13 residues.

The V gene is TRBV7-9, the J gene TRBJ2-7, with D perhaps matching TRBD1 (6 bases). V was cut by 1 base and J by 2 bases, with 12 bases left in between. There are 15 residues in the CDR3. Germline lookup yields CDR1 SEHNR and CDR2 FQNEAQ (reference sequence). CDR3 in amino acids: CASSLGQAGTYEQYF. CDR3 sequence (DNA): TGTGCCAGCAGCTTAGGACAGGCAGGGACCTACGAGCAGTACTTC.

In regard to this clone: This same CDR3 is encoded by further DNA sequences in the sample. This chain's CDR3 is CASSLAGGKTGELFF. The DNA of the CDR3 is TGTGCCAGCAGCTTAGCGGGGGGGAAAACCGGGGAGCTGTTTTTT. The V gene is TRBV7-8, the J gene TRBJ2-2, with TRBD2 matching 7 bases. The CDR3 has 15 amino acids. The J segment lost 5 bases and the V segment lost 0 bases, leaving 3 bases of the junction unmatched. Germline CDR1 is SGHVS and CDR2 is FQNEAQ.

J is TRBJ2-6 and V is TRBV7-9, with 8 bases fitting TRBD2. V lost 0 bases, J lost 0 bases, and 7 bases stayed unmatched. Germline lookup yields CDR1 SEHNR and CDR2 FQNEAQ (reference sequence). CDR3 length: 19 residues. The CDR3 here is CASSLALAGLSSGANVLTF. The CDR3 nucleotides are TGTGCCAGCAGCTTAGCCCTAGCGGGCCTTAGCTCTGGGGCCAACGTCCTGACTTTC. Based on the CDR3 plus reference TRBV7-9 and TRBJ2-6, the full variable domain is DTGVSQNPRHKITKRGQNVTFRCDPISEHNRLYWYRQTLGQGPEFLTYFQNEAQLEKSRLLSDRFSAERPKGSFSTLEIQRTEQGDSAMYLCASSLALAGLSSGANVLTFGAGSRLTVL.

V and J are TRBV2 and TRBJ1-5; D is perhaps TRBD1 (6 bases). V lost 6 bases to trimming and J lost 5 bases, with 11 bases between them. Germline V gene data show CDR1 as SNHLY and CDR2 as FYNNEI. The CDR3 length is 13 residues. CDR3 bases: TGTGCCAGCAGATGGGACACGGATCAGCCCCAGCATTTT. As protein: CASRWDTDQPQHF. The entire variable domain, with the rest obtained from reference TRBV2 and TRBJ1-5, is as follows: EPEVTQTPSHQVTQMGQEVILRCVPISNHLYFYWYRQILGQKVEFLVSFYNNEISEKSEIFDDQFSVERPDGSNFTLKIRSTKLEDSAMYFCASRWDTDQPQHFGDGTRLSIL.

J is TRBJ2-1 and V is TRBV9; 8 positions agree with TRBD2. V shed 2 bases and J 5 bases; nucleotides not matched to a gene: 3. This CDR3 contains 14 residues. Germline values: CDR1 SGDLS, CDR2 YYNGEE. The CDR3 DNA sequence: TGTGCCAGCAGCGTTAGCGGGACGCACAATGAGCAGTTCTTC. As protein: CASSVSGTHNEQFF.

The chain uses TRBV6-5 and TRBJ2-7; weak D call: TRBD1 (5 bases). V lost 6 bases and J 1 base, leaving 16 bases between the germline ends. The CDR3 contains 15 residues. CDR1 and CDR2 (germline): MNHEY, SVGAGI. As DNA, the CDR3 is TGTGCCAGCAGATTTAGACAGTTATATTCCTACGAGCAGTACTTC. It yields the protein CASRFRQLYSYEQYF.

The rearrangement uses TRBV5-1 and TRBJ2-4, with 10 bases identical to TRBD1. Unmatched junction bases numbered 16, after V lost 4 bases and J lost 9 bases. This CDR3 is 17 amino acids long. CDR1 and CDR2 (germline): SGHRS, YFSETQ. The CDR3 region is CASSITPPGQGYTIQYF. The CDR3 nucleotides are TGCGCCAGCAGCATTACACCACCGGGACAGGGGTATACCATTCAGTACTTC.

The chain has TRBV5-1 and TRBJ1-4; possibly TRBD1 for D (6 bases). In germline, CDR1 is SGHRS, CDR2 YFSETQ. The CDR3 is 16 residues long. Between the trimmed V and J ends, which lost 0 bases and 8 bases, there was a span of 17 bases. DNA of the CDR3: TGCGCCAGCAGCTTGGATTCGACAGGTCTTTGGGAAAAACTGTTTTTT. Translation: CASSLDSTGLWEKLFF.